The clone carrying this T cell receptor beta chain was counted a few times. The antigen is not known. These data originate in a study of Ad26.COV2.S vaccination and SARS-CoV-2 variants. The study's findings and limits: After vaccination, substantial breadth of spike-specific CD8+ and CD4+ responses was reported.

The sample's treatment: about 20 received Ad26.COV2.S at low or high dose, single or two shots; 5 received placebo; per-sample allocation not given. Sampling was performed 63 days after the first vaccine or placebo injection. The length of the CDR3 is 15 residues. V lost 5 bases to trimming and J lost 2 bases, with 13 bases between them. Germline CDR1 and CDR2: SEHNR and FQNEAQ (reference sequence). Assay: immunoSEQ multiplex PCR; the TCRdb copy retains only in-frame clones and omits some. This repertoire shows approximately 300,000 clones, approximately 80% found once; its top ten account for 2% to 2.5%.

The chain couples TRBV7-9 to TRBJ1-5, with D possibly TRBD1 on 5 matching bases. The sample here was peripheral blood, taken in a trial of Ad26.COV2.S vaccine versus placebo. This sequence originates from a person between 18 and 60 years old who received the Ad26.COV2.S COVID-19 vaccine or a placebo. In DNA, the CDR3 is TGTGCCAGCAGCCACGGCGGGGCAGGCAATCAGCCCCAGCATTTT. Translation gives CASSHGGAGNQPQHF.